The rows below give T cell receptor beta chains drawn from one sample of a study of CD8+ T cells in alopecia areata. Profiling relied on immunoSEQ multiplex PCR, and the TCRdb table lists in-frame clones only, not all of them. Among roughly 40,000 clones, about nine tenths were seen once, and the ten largest hold 15% to 20%. The material sequenced was CD8+ T cells sorted from blood, taken at week 24, from a patient treated with tofacitinib. The receptors were gathered from a human donor with alopecia areata. Each CDR3 is given with its conserved first and last residue. The D gene is left open where the match is weak. Expanded clones are given a class, and other clones once, few, many or no size at all.

V,D,J,size,DNA,CDR3
TRBV13,NA,TRBJ2-7,NA,TGTGCCAGCAGCTTAGACTACGAGCAGTACTTC,CASSLDYEQYF
TRBV10-3,TRBD2,TRBJ2-3,NA,TGTGCCATCAGTCCTAGCGGGGGGTTAGATACGCAGTATTTT,CAISPSGGLDTQYF
TRBV27,NA,TRBJ2-7,NA,TGTGCCAGCAGTTCCCGGGACAACTACGAGCAGTACTTC,CASSSRDNYEQYF
TRBV29-1,NA,TRBJ2-7,NA,TGCAGCGTTAACCCCACCGGCTCCTACGAGCAGTACTTC,CSVNPTGSYEQYF
TRBV5-6,NA,TRBJ2-1,NA,TGTGCCAGCAGCCCCTTCTGGGGCGACAATGAGCAGTTCTTC,CASSPFWGDNEQFF
TRBV27,NA,TRBJ2-7,few,TGTGCCAGCAGCCTCGATTGGGCGAGCTCCTACGAGCAGTACTTC,CASSLDWASSYEQYF
TRBV30,NA,TRBJ2-5,NA,TGTGCCTGGAGTGTACTAGGGGGAGAGACCCAGTACTTC,CAWSVLGGETQYF
TRBV7-9,NA,TRBJ2-7,NA,TGTGCCAGCAGCTCCCTATTTCTATACTCCTACGAGCAGTACTTC,CASSSLFLYSYEQYF
TRBV25-1,NA,TRBJ2-3,NA,TGTGCCAGCAGTGGAACTCCGACAGGTTGGGCAGATACGCAGTATTTT,CASSGTPTGWADTQYF
TRBV6-5,NA,TRBJ1-2,NA,TGTGCCAGCAGCAGTTTGGATTGGATCTATGGCTACACCTTC,CASSSLDWIYGYTF
TRBV21-1,NA,TRBJ2-7,NA,TGTGCCAGCAGCAAAGACGGACAGCGGCACGAGCAGTACTTC,CASSKDGQRHEQYF
TRBV27,NA,TRBJ1-4,NA,TGTGCCAGCCGCGACTACGGATTAGGGGGGGCTAATGAAAAACTGTTTTTT,CASRDYGLGGANEKLFF
TRBV29-1,TRBD1,TRBJ1-1,NA,TGCAGCGCGACAGGGGGTGACACTGAAGCTTTCTTT,CSATGGDTEAFF
TRBV7-2,NA,TRBJ2-3,NA,TGTGCCAGCAGCTTTTTGACCGATACGCAGTATTTT,CASSFLTDTQYF
TRBV7-3,TRBD2,TRBJ2-3,NA,TGTGCCAGCAGCTTAACTAATCGACTAGCCCACACAGATACGCAGTATTTT,CASSLTNRLAHTDTQYF
TRBV4-1,NA,TRBJ2-1,NA,TGCGCCAGCAGCCAAGATTGGGGAGGGGGGTACAATGAGCAGTTCTTC,CASSQDWGGGYNEQFF
TRBV27,NA,TRBJ2-3,NA,TGTGCCAGCAGTTTAGGAGGGGCCCAAAGTTCGCAGTATTTT,CASSLGGAQSSQYF
TRBV10-3,NA,TRBJ2-1,once,TGTGCCATCAGTGAGTCAATGGCCAGCTCCTACAATGAGCAGTTCTTC,CAISESMASSYNEQFF
TRBV7-2,TRBD2,TRBJ2-7,NA,TGTGCCAGCAGCCCACCCAGCGGGGGGGGCGAGCAGTACTTC,CASSPPSGGGEQYF
TRBV28,NA,TRBJ2-7,once,TGTGCCAGCGGGAGTTCGGGGGCCGAGCAGTACTTC,CASGSSGAEQYF
TRBV29-1,TRBD1,TRBJ2-7,NA,TGCAGCGCCGAACCGCTGACAGGGGACAGCTCCTACGAGCAGTACTTC,CSAEPLTGDSSYEQYF
TRBV29-1,NA,TRBJ2-7,NA,TGCAGCGTTTTCCGGGACACGGGCCCCGAGCAGTACTTC,CSVFRDTGPEQYF
TRBV4-1,NA,TRBJ2-7,NA,TGCGCCAGCAGCCAAGATCCCCTTCCCCCCTACGAGCAGTACTTC,CASSQDPLPPYEQYF
TRBV7-9,TRBD2,TRBJ2-2,once,TGTGCCAGCAGCTCAAGTCCCGGGACTAGTCCCCGTACCGGGGAGCTGTTTTTT,CASSSSPGTSPRTGELFF
TRBV27,NA,TRBJ2-7,NA,TGTGCCAGCAGTTTGGTCCAGGGCGCCTACGAGCAGTACTTC,CASSLVQGAYEQYF
TRBV7-9,TRBD1,TRBJ2-1,NA,TGTGCCAGCAGCTTAGTGGGACAGGGGGCCTACAATGAGCAGTTCTTC,CASSLVGQGAYNEQFF
TRBV27,NA,TRBJ2-2,NA,TGTGCCAGCCAGATGGGACAGAACACCGGGGAGCTGTTTTTT,CASQMGQNTGELFF
TRBV29-1,NA,TRBJ2-2,NA,TGCAGCGTTTACCCGGGGAGGAGCACCGGGGAGCTGTTTTTT,CSVYPGRSTGELFF
TRBV5-6,TRBD2,TRBJ2-2,NA,TGTGCCAGCAGCTTCTTACTAGCGGGGGAAACCGGGGAGCTGTTTTTT,CASSFLLAGETGELFF
TRBV7-2,NA,TRBJ2-7,NA,TGTGCCAGCAGCTTAGCTGGGCCCGCGTCGGGGTCCTACGAGCAGTACTTC,CASSLAGPASGSYEQYF
TRBV4-1,TRBD1,TRBJ1-5,once,TGCGCCAGCAGCCAAGGACAGGGGGTTCAGCCCCAGCATTTT,CASSQGQGVQPQHF
TRBV4-1,NA,TRBJ2-7,NA,TGCGCCAGCAGCCAAGGTCAGGGAACCGACGAGCAGTACTTC,CASSQGQGTDEQYF
TRBV4-1,NA,TRBJ2-7,NA,TGCGCCAGCAGCCAAGAGGGAGGATACAGCTCCTACGAGCAGTACTTC,CASSQEGGYSSYEQYF
TRBV4-1,NA,TRBJ2-7,NA,TGCGCCAGCAGCCAGGGACCACAGGGTGGGTCCTACGAGCAGTACTTC,CASSQGPQGGSYEQYF
TRBV7-9,NA,TRBJ2-5,NA,TGTGCCAGCATTCGTCCCCTCGGGGAGACCCAGTACTTC,CASIRPLGETQYF
TRBV7-8,NA,TRBJ2-7,once,TGTGCCAGCAGCCCCCTCGTCCTTAGTTACGAGCAGTACTTC,CASSPLVLSYEQYF
TRBV7-9,NA,TRBJ2-1,NA,TGTGCCAGCAGCCCGAGCATTGATCATCTGAGGGGTGATGAGCAGTTCTTC,CASSPSIDHLRGDEQFF
TRBV14,NA,TRBJ2-7,NA,TGTGCCAGCAGCCAAGACGGGAATACTCCCTACGAGCAGTACTTC,CASSQDGNTPYEQYF
TRBV6-6,TRBD2,TRBJ2-1,NA,TGTGCCAGCAGTTACGGGCGGGGGGCTTACAATGAGCAGTTCTTC,CASSYGRGAYNEQFF
TRBV7-2,NA,TRBJ2-5,NA,TGTGCCAGCGGCTTAGTAGGCCAGGAGGAGACCCAGTACTTC,CASGLVGQEETQYF
TRBV28,NA,TRBJ2-5,NA,TGTGCCAGCAGTTTTAGGACACCGGCGAAAGAGACCCAGTACTTC,CASSFRTPAKETQYF
TRBV27,TRBD2,TRBJ2-3,NA,TGTGCCAGCAGCCCCTTGACCTTAGCGGGAGTAAGCACAGATACGCAGTATTTT,CASSPLTLAGVSTDTQYF
TRBV19,TRBD1,TRBJ1-2,NA,TGTGCCAGTAGTCCCGAACTTTGGACAGGGGATGGCTACACCTTC,CASSPELWTGDGYTF
TRBV10-3,NA,TRBJ1-1,NA,TGTGCCATCAGTGAGTCCGCTGAAGCTTTCTTT,CAISESAEAFF
TRBV30,NA,TRBJ2-7,NA,TGTGCCTGGAGTGTTAGAGTCTTCGAGCAGTACTTC,CAWSVRVFEQYF
TRBV4-2,TRBD1,TRBJ2-5,NA,TGTGCCAGCAGCCAAGATCTCGCGGGACAGGGAGGGGAGACCCAGTACTTC,CASSQDLAGQGGETQYF
TRBV10-3,TRBD2,TRBJ2-3,NA,TGTGCCATAGGACTAGCGAGCACAGATACGCAGTATTTT,CAIGLASTDTQYF
TRBV7-8,NA,TRBJ2-1,NA,TGTGCCAGCAGCTTTTTAGGGAATTCCTACAATGAGCAGTTCTTC,CASSFLGNSYNEQFF
TRBV7-9,NA,TRBJ2-7,NA,TGTGCCAGCAGCTGGGCCGGGAGTGCCTACGAGCAGTACTTC,CASSWAGSAYEQYF